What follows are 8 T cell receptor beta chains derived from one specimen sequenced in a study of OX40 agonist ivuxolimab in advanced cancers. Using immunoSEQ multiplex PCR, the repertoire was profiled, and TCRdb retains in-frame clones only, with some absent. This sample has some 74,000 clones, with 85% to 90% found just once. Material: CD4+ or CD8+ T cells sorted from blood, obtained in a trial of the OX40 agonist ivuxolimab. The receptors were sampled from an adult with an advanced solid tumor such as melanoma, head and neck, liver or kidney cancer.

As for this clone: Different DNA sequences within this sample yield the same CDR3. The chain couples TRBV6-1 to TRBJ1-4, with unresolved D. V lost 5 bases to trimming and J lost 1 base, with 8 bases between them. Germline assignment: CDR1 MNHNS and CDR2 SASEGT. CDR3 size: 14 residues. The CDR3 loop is CASSPRGTNEKLFF. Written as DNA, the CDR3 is TGTGCCAGCAGTCCCCGGGGAACTAATGAAAAACTGTTTTTT.

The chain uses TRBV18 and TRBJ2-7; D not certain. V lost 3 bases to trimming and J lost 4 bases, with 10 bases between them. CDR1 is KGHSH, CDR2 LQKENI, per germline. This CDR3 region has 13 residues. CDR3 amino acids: CASSPSAPYEQYF. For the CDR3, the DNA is TGTGCCAGCTCACCGTCGGCACCTTACGAGCAGTACTTC.

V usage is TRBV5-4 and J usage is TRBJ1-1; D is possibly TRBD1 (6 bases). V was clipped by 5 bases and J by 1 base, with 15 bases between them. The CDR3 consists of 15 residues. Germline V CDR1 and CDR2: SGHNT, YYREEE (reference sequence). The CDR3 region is CASRSETGWNTEAFF. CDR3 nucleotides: TGTGCCAGCAGATCCGAAACAGGGTGGAACACTGAAGCTTTCTTT.

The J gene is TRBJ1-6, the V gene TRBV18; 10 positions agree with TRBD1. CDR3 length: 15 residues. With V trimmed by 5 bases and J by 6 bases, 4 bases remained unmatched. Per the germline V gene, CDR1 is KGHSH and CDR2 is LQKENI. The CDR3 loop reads CASSGDRGLNSPLHF. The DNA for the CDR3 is TGTGCCAGCTCAGGGGACAGGGGCCTTAATTCACCCCTCCACTTT.

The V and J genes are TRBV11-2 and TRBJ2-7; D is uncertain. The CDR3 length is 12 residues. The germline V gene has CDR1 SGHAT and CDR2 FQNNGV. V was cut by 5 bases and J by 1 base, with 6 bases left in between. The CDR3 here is CASSTVSYEQYF. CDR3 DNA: TGTGCCAGCAGCACCGTATCCTACGAGCAGTACTTC.

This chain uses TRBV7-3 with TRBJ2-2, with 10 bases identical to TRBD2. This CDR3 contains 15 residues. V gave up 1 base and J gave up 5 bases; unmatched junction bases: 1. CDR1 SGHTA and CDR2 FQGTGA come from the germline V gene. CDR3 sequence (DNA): TGTGCCAGCAGCTTAAGTAGCGGGAGGACCGGGGAGCTGTTTTTT. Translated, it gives CASSLSSGRTGELFF.

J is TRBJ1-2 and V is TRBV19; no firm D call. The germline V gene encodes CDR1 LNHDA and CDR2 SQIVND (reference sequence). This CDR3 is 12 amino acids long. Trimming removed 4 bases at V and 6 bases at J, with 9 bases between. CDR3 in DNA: TGTGCCAGTAGTAACCCCGCCCATGGCTACACCTTC. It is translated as CASSNPAHGYTF.

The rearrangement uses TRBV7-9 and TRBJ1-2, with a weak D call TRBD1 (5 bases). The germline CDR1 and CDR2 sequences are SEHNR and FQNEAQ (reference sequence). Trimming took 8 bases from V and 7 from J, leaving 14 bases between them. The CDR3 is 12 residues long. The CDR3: CASAQGFSGYTF. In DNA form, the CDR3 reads TGTGCCAGCGCCCAGGGTTTCAGTGGCTACACCTTC.